The clone carrying this T cell receptor (beta chain) showed up just a few times. The antigen remains undetermined. At one boundary the junction diverges from the germline segment, which might be a read error. Baseline, cycle 4 day 1, and cycle 7 day 1 were the blood sampling points. Sequenced by immunoSEQ multiplex PCR; TCRdb stores in-frame clones only, minus some. This sample yields about 35,000 clones, of which under 85% are seen a single time; about 19% belongs to the top ten. This sample was taken from a study of OX40 agonist ivuxolimab in advanced cancers. Findings and caveats of the study: Expanded clones were, on average, more numerous among CD8+ T cells than CD4+.

Sequenced here: CD4+ or CD8+ T cells sorted from blood, sampled in a trial of the OX40 agonist ivuxolimab. The clonotype originates from an adult with an advanced solid tumor such as melanoma, head and neck, liver or kidney cancer.

CDR3 sequence reads: CASSEDGGAEQFF. As DNA, the CDR3 is TGTGCCAGCAGCGAAGATGGTGGGGCTGAGCAGTTCTTC. The V call is TRBV2, the J call TRBJ2-1; maybe TRBD1 (5 bases). The CDR3 is made up of 13 amino acids. The germline gives CDR1 SNHLY, CDR2 FYNNEI.